Below are 22 T cell receptor beta chains sequenced from a single sample in a study of blood T cell repertoires in COVID-19. Here immunoSEQ multiplex PCR was the method, and the copy in TCRdb shows in-frame clones only, minus some. The profile shows about 480,000 clones, less than 90% of them singletons. The sample consisted of peripheral blood. Receptor source: a woman in her forties or fifties with COVID-19, enrolled during active disease.

The chain has TRBV2 and TRBJ2-2, with D possibly matching TRBD1 (6 bases). The CDR3 runs to 12 residues. Per germline, CDR1 SNHLY and CDR2 FYNNEI. Trimming took 11 bases from V and 6 from J, leaving 13 bases between them. CDR3 sequence: CAVQGTAGELFF. As DNA, the CDR3 is TGTGCCGTACAGGGTACGGCCGGGGAGCTGTTTTTT.

The chain is built from TRBV10-3 and TRBJ1-3, with D perhaps TRBD1 (5 bases). This CDR3 is built from 15 residues. Germline loops: CDR1 ENHRY, CDR2 SYGVKD. The V and J ends lost 6 bases and 0 bases respectively, with 12 bases between them. The CDR3 reads CAIRDTLYSGNTIYF. CDR3 sequence (DNA): TGTGCCATCAGGGACACCTTATACTCTGGAAACACCATATATTTT.

This sequence joins TRBV21-1 and TRBJ1-5; the DNA was not compared with TRBD1, the D call given in the table. TRBV21-1 represents a pseudogene. The CDR3 loop spans 16 amino acids. The CDR3 DNA follows: TGTGCCAGCAGCCCCCTCCGGGTGGGGGCATGGCAGCCCCAGCATTTT. Translating it yields CASSPLRVGAWQPQHF.

V gene TRBV11-2 combines with J gene TRBJ1-2; 7 bases are shared with TRBD1. Germline-derived CDR1 and CDR2 are SGHAT and FQNNGV. This CDR3 is 13 amino acids long. V trimming: 5 bases; J trimming: 6 bases; junction bases outside the gene matches: 6. CDR3 nucleotides: TGTGCCAGCAGCCATCCGCAGGGGGATGGCTACACCTTC. Translating gives CASSHPQGDGYTF.

V and J are TRBV3-1 (or the pseudogene TRBV3-2) and TRBJ2-1, with D perhaps matching TRBD2 (6 bases). This CDR3 has 15 amino acids. Germline CDR1 is LGHDT and CDR2 is YNNKEL (reference sequence). The germline V and J ends were trimmed by 1 base and 6 bases, with 13 bases remaining between them. The CDR3 here is CASSQGGVEGNEQFF. The DNA of the CDR3 is TGTGCCAGCAGCCAAGGGGGGGTAGAAGGCAATGAGCAGTTCTTC.

This chain's CDR3 is CASSQDGVGESGAFF. The CDR3 bases are TGTGCCAGCAGCCAAGATGGCGTCGGGGAATCGGGCGCTTTCTTT. V is TRBV3-1 (or the pseudogene TRBV3-2) and J is TRBJ1-1; D is uncertain. This CDR3 is built from 15 residues. Germline V gives CDR1 LGHDT, CDR2 YNNKEL (reference sequence). Trimming left V 0 bases short and J 11 bases short, with 19 bases between.

Regarding this clone: This CDR3 is also generated by other DNA sequences in the sample. Written as DNA, the CDR3 is TGCGCCAGCAGTCCCGGACAGGGGGCACACACTGAAGCTTTCTTT. It translates to CASSPGQGAHTEAFF. The chain is built from TRBV5-1 and TRBJ1-1, with 11 bases lining up with TRBD1. Germline CDR1 and CDR2: SGHRS and YFSETQ. This CDR3 spans 15 amino acids. Losses at the gene ends were 5 bases for V and 3 bases for J; bases not matched to a gene: 6.

The chain employs TRBV9 and TRBJ2-3, with 8 nucleotides matching TRBD1. The CDR3 totals 15 residues. The V gene's germline CDR1 is SGDLS and CDR2 YYNGEE. V lost 4 bases and J lost 3; bases outside the gene matches: 7. The CDR3 DNA reads as TGTGCCAGCAGCTCTCGACAGGGGCGGACAGATACGCAGTATTTT. This sequence encodes CASSSRQGRTDTQYF.

V usage is TRBV29-1 and J usage is TRBJ1-6, with D unresolved. CDR1 and CDR2 (germline): SQVTM, ANQGSEA. V was trimmed by 4 bases and J by 3 bases, leaving 7 bases between them. This CDR3 has 13 residues. CDR3 protein: CSVGPDYNSPLHF. The CDR3 region has the DNA TGCAGCGTTGGGCCTGACTATAATTCACCCCTCCACTTT.

V is TRBV3-1 (or the pseudogene TRBV3-2) and J is TRBJ2-6, with D tentatively TRBD2 (7 bases). The CDR3 covers 16 residues. Germline V gene data show CDR1 as LGHDT and CDR2 as YNNKEL (reference sequence). Trimming cost V 4 bases and J 2 bases, with 12 bases left between them. The CDR3 DNA is TGTGCCAGCAGCCTCCGGGGGGCCCCTGGGGCCAACGTCCTGACTTTC. Protein product: CASSLRGAPGANVLTF.

CDR3 bases: TGTGCCAGCACCGTAAGCGGGGGAGAGACCCAGTACTTC. This codes for CASTVSGGETQYF. The rearrangement joins TRBV6-5 to TRBJ2-5, with 8 bases matching TRBD2. V trimming: 7 bases; J trimming: 4 bases; junction bases outside the gene matches: 5. Looked up from germline, CDR1 is MNHEY and CDR2 is SVGAGI. The CDR3 contains 13 residues.

The table lists this clone with a count of one. The CDR3 DNA follows: TGTGCCAGCAGGGCGGGAGGAGACACCATATATTTT. Its translation is CASRAGGDTIYF. The chain couples TRBV6-5 to TRBJ1-3, with D uncertain. Germline CDR1 MNHEY, CDR2 SVGAGI. V was trimmed by 6 bases and J by 8 bases, leaving 11 bases between them. The CDR3 totals 12 residues.

In this sample, this clone turned up a few times. J is TRBJ1-5 and V is TRBV27, with 7 bases identical to TRBD1. CDR3 length: 13 residues. With 11 bases clipped from V and 6 bases from J, the junction kept 10 bases outside the gene matches. Per the germline V gene, CDR1 is MNHEY and CDR2 is SMNVEV (reference sequence). The CDR3 loop reads CAASGQASQPQHF. For the CDR3, the DNA is TGTGCCGCGAGTGGACAGGCGAGTCAGCCCCAGCATTTT.

J is TRBJ2-1 and V is TRBV30, with D tentatively TRBD2 (5 bases). The germline V gene encodes CDR1 GTSNPN and CDR2 SVGIG (reference sequence). Trimming removed 2 bases at V and 9 bases at J, with 14 bases between. The CDR3 has 13 amino acids. CDR3 nucleotide sequence: TGTGCCTGGAGTTGGCGGGCCACCGGTGAGCAGTTCTTC. It yields the protein CAWSWRATGEQFF. Looking up the rest from reference TRBV30 and TRBJ2-1 gives the full variable domain: SQTIHQWPATLVQPVGSPLSLECTVEGTSNPNLYWYRQAAGRGLQLLFYSVGIGQISSEVPQNLSASRPQDRQFILSSKKLLLSDSGFYLCAWSWRATGEQFFGPGTRLTVL.

The V and J genes are TRBV19 and TRBJ1-2; 7 bases align to TRBD1. Trimming took 0 bases from V and 4 from J; bases not matched to a gene: 2. Germline CDR1 LNHDA, CDR2 SQIVND (reference sequence). This CDR3 has 14 amino acids. The CDR3 bases are TGTGCCAGTAGTATAGAGACAGGGCCCTATGGCTACACCTTC. This gives the protein CASSIETGPYGYTF.

The chain is built from TRBV9 and TRBJ1-1; D is unclear. The V and J ends lost 0 bases and 3 bases respectively, with 9 bases between them. CDR3 length equals 14 residues. Germline lookup yields CDR1 SGDLS and CDR2 YYNGEE. The CDR3 sequence is CASSVGRADTEAFF. Here the CDR3 DNA reads TGTGCCAGCAGCGTAGGGCGGGCGGACACTGAAGCTTTCTTT. The variable domain in full, with the rest retrieved from reference TRBV9 and TRBJ1-1, is DSGVTQTPKHLITATGQRVTLRCSPRSGDLSVYWYQQSLDQGLQFLIQYYNGEERAKGNILERFSAQQFPDLHSELNLSSLELGDSALYFCASSVGRADTEAFFGQGTRLTVV.

The chain recombines TRBV6-6 with TRBJ1-2; 11 bases fit TRBD1. Unmatched junction bases numbered 7, after V lost 4 bases and J lost 3 bases. CDR1 and CDR2 (germline): MNHNY, SVGAGI (reference sequence). CDR3 size: 16 residues. The CDR3 coding sequence is TGTGCCAGCAGTTCCGGGACAGGGGGGCCTTACTATGGCTACACCTTC. Translated, it gives CASSSGTGGPYYGYTF.

The V and J genes are TRBV24-1 and TRBJ2-3; TRBD1 agrees at 10 bases. The germline CDR1 and CDR2 sequences are KGHDR and SFDVKD. This CDR3 is 16 amino acids long. Trimming took 5 bases from V and 6 from J; bases not matched to a gene: 10. CDR3 amino acids: CATSAGGTGVADTQYF. The CDR3 nucleotides read TGTGCCACCAGTGCCGGGGGGACAGGGGTGGCCGATACGCAGTATTTT.

V gene TRBV19 combines with J gene TRBJ1-2; TRBD1 matches at 7 bases. Germline V gives CDR1 LNHDA, CDR2 SQIVND (reference sequence). The CDR3 extends over 14 amino acids. V lost 6 bases and J lost 4; bases outside the gene matches: 8. CDR3 coding DNA: TGTGCCAGTAGAATACCTCGGACAGGCTATGGCTACACCTTC. Protein: CASRIPRTGYGYTF.

V and J are TRBV7-9 and TRBJ2-1, with 8 bases aligning to TRBD1. The V gene end was trimmed by 2 bases and the J gene end by 0 bases; junction bases not matched to a gene: 12. The CDR3 length is 19 residues. From germline, CDR1 is SEHNR and CDR2 FQNEAQ (reference sequence). CDR3 sequence reads: CASSLSVTGVFSSYNEQFF. CDR3 bases: TGTGCCAGCAGCTTATCTGTGACAGGGGTGTTTAGCTCCTACAATGAGCAGTTCTTC.

There are a few counts of this clone. The chain combines TRBV4-1 with TRBJ1-1, with TRBD1 as a possible D gene (5 bases). This CDR3 has 16 amino acids. V shed 4 bases and J shed 4 bases, with 19 bases lying between them. Germline V gene data show CDR1 as MGHRA and CDR2 as YSYEKL. As DNA, the CDR3 is TGCGCCAGCAGCCGCGTGGCAGGACACGCGCTCACTGAAGCTTTCTTT. Amino acid sequence: CASSRVAGHALTEAFF.

This clone has only one observation. V gene TRBV5-5 combines with J gene TRBJ2-7; D remains ambiguous. The germline V gene encodes CDR1 SGHKS and CDR2 YYEKEE (reference sequence). The CDR3 length is 13 residues. The V end was cut by 6 bases, the J end by 5 bases, with 15 bases between. The CDR3, as DNA: TGTGCCAGCATTCCATCAGGTAACGACGAGCAGTACTTC. Residues: CASIPSGNDEQYF.